These 15 T cell receptor beta chains came from one sample sequenced in a study of T cell responses to AZD1222 COVID-19 vaccine. Sequencing was performed with immunoSEQ multiplex PCR; in TCRdb, only in-frame clones are kept and a portion is missing. The sample yields tens of thousands of clones, approximately 83% seen once. Material: peripheral blood, obtained 28 days after the second AZD1222 dose. The receptor set was obtained from an adult who received the AZD1222 COVID-19 vaccine.

J is TRBJ1-2 and V is TRBV3-1 (or the pseudogene TRBV3-2); 7 bases fit TRBD1. The CDR3 contains 18 residues. V lost 3 bases, J lost 0 bases, and 13 bases stayed unmatched. Germline loops: CDR1 LGHDT, CDR2 YNNKEL (reference sequence). The CDR3 DNA reads as TGTGCCAGCAGCCACGGTAGACAGGGCTTTGGGGCTAACTATGGCTACACCTTC. Translation gives CASSHGRQGFGANYGYTF.

To note about this clone: A clone one base away is much larger, so this may be a read error. V usage is TRBV21-1 and J usage is TRBJ2-2; the D segment call TRBD2 is taken from the table without a DNA check. TRBV21-1 is marked as a pseudogene. The CDR3 sequence is 20 residues long. The CDR3 is CASSKPTTGTQSMHTGELFF. The CDR3 nucleotides are TGTGCCAGCAGCAAGCCCACGACCGGGACTCAATCCATGCACACCGGGGAGCTGTTTTTT.

The chain carries TRBV7-9 and TRBJ2-5, with D unresolved. The CDR3 extends over 12 amino acids. CDR1 and CDR2 (germline): SEHNR, FQNEAQ (reference sequence). The V end was cut by 1 base, the J end by 2 bases, with 2 bases between. DNA for the CDR3: TGTGCCAGCAGCTTAGATCAAGAGACCCAGTACTTC. Its protein product is CASSLDQETQYF.

The CDR3 loop reads CSVETGSGNTIYF. The CDR3 coding sequence is TGCAGCGTTGAAACGGGGTCTGGAAACACCATATATTTT. V gene TRBV29-1 combines with J gene TRBJ1-3; D gene unclear. The CDR3 runs 13 residues. The germline V and J ends were trimmed by 2 bases and 1 base, with 6 bases remaining between them. The V gene's germline CDR1 is SQVTM and CDR2 ANQGSEA.

The chain carries TRBV28 and TRBJ1-6; TRBD1 aligns across 7 bases. Germline V lookup: CDR1 MDHEN, CDR2 SYDVKM. J was trimmed by 4 bases and V by 8 bases; bases with no gene match: 14. CDR3 length equals 17 residues. CDR3 DNA sequence: TGTGCCAGCCTATTATTTAGAGGGGGCGGGTATAATTCACCCCTCCACTTT. This sequence encodes CASLLFRGGGYNSPLHF.

This chain joins TRBV19 and TRBJ1-5; D is unclear. Germline assignment: CDR1 LNHDA and CDR2 SQIVND (reference sequence). This CDR3 is built from 14 residues. Trimming pared 3 bases from V and 2 bases from J, leaving 8 bases between. In DNA form, the CDR3 reads TGTGCCAGTAGTATTTCCATAGGCAATCAGCCCCAGCATTTT. It translates to CASSISIGNQPQHF.

This sequence joins TRBV18 and TRBJ1-1; 8 nucleotides line up with TRBD1. The junction had 4 bases not matched to a gene; V was cut back by 6 bases and J by 1 base. Germline V gene lookup returns CDR1 KGHSH and CDR2 LQKENI. This CDR3 has 14 amino acids. CDR3 residues: CASSRDRWNTEAFF. The CDR3 DNA follows: TGTGCCAGCTCTCGGGACAGGTGGAACACTGAAGCTTTCTTT. Using reference TRBV18 and TRBJ1-1 for the parts outside the CDR3, the full variable domain is NAGVMQNPRHLVRRRGQEARLRCSPMKGHSHVYWYRQLPEEGLKFMVYLQKENIIDESGMPKERFSAEFPKEGPSILRIQQVVRGDSAAYFCASSRDRWNTEAFFGQGTRLTVV.

The chain has TRBV28 and TRBJ2-7; the D is unclear. V was cut by 5 bases and J by 6 bases, with 11 bases left in between. CDR3 length: 12 residues. In germline, CDR1 is MDHEN, CDR2 SYDVKM. CDR3 residues: CASSLVGSEQYF. The CDR3, as DNA: TGTGCCAGCAGTCTCGTGGGCTCCGAGCAGTACTTC.

The V and J genes are TRBV29-1 and TRBJ1-1, with D perhaps TRBD1 (5 bases). The CDR3 runs to 10 residues. Germline V gene sequence: CDR1 SQVTM, CDR2 ANQGSEA. V was cut by 7 bases and J by 8 bases, with 11 bases left in between. The CDR3 loop is CSAGPEEAFF. The CDR3 coding sequence is TGCAGCGCGGGACCCGAAGAAGCTTTCTTT.

The V call is TRBV5-1, the J call TRBJ1-1; D possibly corresponds to TRBD1 (5 bases). This CDR3 region has 14 residues. V was shortened by 3 bases and J by 3 bases, with 12 bases between the two germline ends. Germline V gene lookup returns CDR1 SGHRS and CDR2 YFSETQ. CDR3 residues: CASSSGHPDTEAFF. CDR3 sequence (DNA): TGCGCCAGCAGCTCCGGACACCCGGACACTGAAGCTTTCTTT.

The V gene is TRBV4-2, the J gene TRBJ2-3; D gene uncertain. Between the trimmed V and J ends, which lost 1 base and 2 bases, there was a span of 10 bases. Germline V gene sequence: CDR1 LGHNA, CDR2 YNFKEQ. The CDR3 spans 15 residues. The CDR3 here is CASSQVLGYTDTQYF. DNA of the CDR3: TGTGCCAGCAGCCAAGTATTAGGCTACACAGATACGCAGTATTTT.

The chain has TRBV19 and TRBJ1-4; no clear D gene. Trimming cost V 6 bases and J 0 bases, with 8 bases left between them. Germline lookup yields CDR1 LNHDA and CDR2 SQIVND (reference sequence). CDR3 size: 14 residues. The CDR3 nucleotides are TGTGCCAGTAGACCAGATGCAACTAATGAAAAACTGTTTTTT. Its translation: CASRPDATNEKLFF.

The V and J genes are TRBV5-6 and TRBJ2-2; 8 positions agree with TRBD2. In germline, CDR1 is SGHDT, CDR2 YYEEEE. V shed 2 bases, J shed 4 bases, and the junction held 7 bases outside the gene matches. CDR3 length equals 16 residues. CDR3 sequence (DNA): TGTGCCAGCAGCTTAGGTCAACGGGGGGGCACCGGGGAGCTGTTTTTT. This translates into CASSLGQRGGTGELFF.

The V gene is TRBV6-5, the J gene TRBJ2-1; D uncertain. The germline V and J ends were trimmed by 6 bases and 0 bases, with 12 bases remaining between them. Germline CDR1 reads MNHEY; CDR2 reads SVGAGI. The CDR3 is 15 amino acids. The CDR3 nucleotides are TGTGCCAGCAGATCCTACAAGATCTCCTACAATGAGCAGTTCTTC. Translation gives CASRSYKISYNEQFF.

This chain's CDR3 is CASSYLEQPQHF. CDR3 coding DNA: TGTGCCAGCAGCTACCTGGAACAGCCCCAGCATTTT. The chain has TRBV7-9 and TRBJ1-5, with D unresolved. CDR1 SEHNR and CDR2 FQNEAQ come from the germline V gene (reference sequence). CDR3 size: 12 residues. With 4 bases removed from V and 7 bases from J, the gap between germline ends came to 8 bases. Full variable domain (missing parts from reference TRBV7-9 and TRBJ1-5): DTGVSQNPRHKITKRGQNVTFRCDPISEHNRLYWYRQTLGQGPEFLTYFQNEAQLEKSRLLSDRFSAERPKGSFSTLEIQRTEQGDSAMYLCASSYLEQPQHFGDGTRLSIL.